This T cell receptor beta chain originates from a study of early T cells in non-severe SARS-CoV-2 infection (dated by TCRdb to the early 2020s). Regarding the study in general: Bulk RNA from unsorted whole blood was used for TCR sequencing, so alpha and beta chains could not be paired.

Libraries were made using 5' RACE. Sequencing was performed on a NextSeq 500. In the TCR library protocol, unique molecular identifiers were attached to individual cDNA molecules to correct for PCR bias and sequencing error. TCR alpha and beta chains were both sequenced, and the abundances of alpha and beta sequences in each sample were closely correlated with each other. The authors' pipeline ran thus. Decombinator V4 was used to perform V gene, J gene and CDR3 annotation of TCR sequences. TCRs were defined as expanded if a significant change between any two time points was detected under a Poisson model with p below 0.0001. Abundances of TCRs were expressed as counts per million after normalisation to the total number of TCRs sequenced in each sample. TRAV1-2 paired with TRAJ12, TRAJ20 or TRAJ33 defined MAIT TCRs, while TRAV10 paired with TRAJ18 defined iNKT TCRs. VDJdb, accessed on 1 November 2021, was searched for TCRs annotated for CMV, EBV and SARS-CoV-2, and TCRs annotated for more than one antigen were excluded. Using fastp at Q25 and MiXCR, TCRdb reprocessed the public reads and kept productive beta chains. CDR3 protein duplicates are merged, each entry listing the most common genes and DNA. The authors' filters were not applied to this entry. This sample gives tens of thousands of distinct CDR3 sequences in total; about 14% of them show up just once. Approximately 12% of the sample goes to the ten largest clones.

V loses 1 base, J loses 5 bases, and the germline ends lie 21 bases apart. Including cysteine and phenylalanine, the CDR3 has 17 amino acids. The kept DNA is CDR3 alone, 51 bases in frame from the first base. A case-control design nested within a healthcare worker cohort in London, UK, was used, with weekly nasopharyngeal swab PCR tests and blood sampling performed. Between 23 and 31 March 2020, the week of the UK lockdown, healthcare workers were enrolled and then followed up weekly for as long as 16 weeks. On the study overall, not on this receptor specifically: Matching against VDJdb was skewed toward anti-spike CD8 responses, likely underestimated virus-specific expansions, and missed private and CD4 specificities.

This clonotype was observed a handful of times. The antigen this receptor binds is unknown. Base qualities were left out, and no much larger clone turns up one base away. Sequencing input: whole blood. This TCR came from an adult who was a healthcare worker with PCR-confirmed SARS-CoV-2 infection or an uninfected control (not recorded which). The sequence is built from TRBV12-3 or TRBV12-4 and TRBJ2-7; the D element might be TRBD1 or TRBD2, as each aligns at 6 bases. The nucleotide sequence is TGTGCCAGCAGTTTAGGACTCGGGGGCGCCCGTTCCGACGAGCAGTACTTC. Translated, this gives CASSLGLGGARSDEQYF.